This record looks at one TCR beta chain sequence and its context. Its matching antigen is unknown. The protocol was immunoSEQ multiplex PCR, while the TCRdb copy is restricted to in-frame clones and leaves out a portion. The table shows 55,000 to 80,000 clones, with more than 75% occurring only once. The sample comes from a study of radiotherapy plus CTLA-4 blockade in lung cancer. Study overall: Under 20% of patients responded objectively, and about 32% achieved disease control.

Study-wide findings and caveats: How blood T cell clones changed early, along with interferon-beta, reportedly forecast response best. There was expansion of tumor-derived TCR clones in blood after radiotherapy plus ipilimumab.

Chemo-refractory metastatic non-small-cell lung cancer patients received focal radiation with ipilimumab CTLA-4 blockade. The receptor was derived from a human donor with non-small cell lung cancer that progressed on radiotherapy plus ipilimumab. This material consisted of peripheral blood, taken from a patient treated with radiotherapy plus ipilimumab.

CDR3 DNA: TGTGCCAGCAGGGAGTGGGGGGCCTCCTACGAGCAGTACTTC. It is translated as CASREWGASYEQYF. The genes are TRBV5-4 and TRBJ2-7, with D perhaps TRBD1 or TRBD2 (6 bases each). This CDR3 has 14 amino acids. The V end lost 5 bases, the J end lost 0 bases, and 12 bases lay between the germline ends. Germline V gives CDR1 SGHNT, CDR2 YYREEE (reference sequence). Together with reference TRBV5-4 and TRBJ2-7, the CDR3 gives the full variable domain: ETGVTQSPTHLIKTRGQQVTLRCSSQSGHNTVSWYQQALGQGPQFIFQYYREEENGRGNFPPRFSGLQFPNYSSELNVNALELDDSALYLCASREWGASYEQYFGPGTRLTVT.